The next 10 T cell receptor beta chains were all read from a single sample in a study of spatial heterogeneity in lung cancer. The study's findings and limits: Higher tumor mutation counts went along with higher counts of expanded intratumoral alpha and beta TCRs.

TCRdb re-called the 5' RACE reads with MiXCR, one entry per CDR3 protein. The repertoire holds 16,000 or so distinct CDR3 sequences, with 5.8% as singletons. Time point here: sample taken at primary tumor resection. These receptors have no identified antigens. The material was lung tumor tissue, obtained at surgery. These receptors originate from a female donor with early-stage non-small cell lung cancer.

This clonotype was observed many times. Within a library made for alpha chains, this beta chain is off target, and its count is uninformative. The J gene is TRBJ1-5, the V gene TRBV6-1; D remains unclear. With 0 bases removed from V and 4 bases from J, the gap between germline ends came to 7 bases. The CDR3 totals 14 residues. Germline V gene sequence: CDR1 MNHNS, CDR2 SASEGT. CDR3 in DNA: TGTGCCAGCAGTGAAGCCCCCAGGAATCAGCCCCAGCATTTT. Amino acid sequence: CASSEAPRNQPQHF.

This clonotype occurred many times. This beta chain is a stray read from a library made for alpha chains; its abundance is not meaningful. The rearrangement joins TRBV18 to TRBJ2-1, with 9 bases aligning to TRBD1. CDR3 length: 13 residues. The germline V gene has CDR1 KGHSH and CDR2 LQKENI. J lost 5 bases, V lost 5 bases, and 1 base had no gene match. This CDR3 is CASSWTGDNEQFF. In DNA form, the CDR3 reads TGTGCCAGCTCATGGACAGGGGACAATGAGCAGTTCTTC.

This clonotype has a count of ten or more. The library was designed around alpha chains, so this beta chain is a stray read whose abundance carries little weight. The rearrangement links TRBV18 to TRBJ1-2; perhaps TRBD1 as D (5 bases). The germline V gene has CDR1 KGHSH and CDR2 LQKENI. CDR3 length equals 12 residues. The V and J ends lost 2 bases and 6 bases respectively, with 7 bases between them. The CDR3 nucleotides are TGTGCCAGCTCACCAGCAGGGAATGGCTACACCTTC. Its protein is CASSPAGNGYTF.

This clonotype has ten or more counts. The library was designed around alpha chains, so this beta chain is a stray read whose abundance carries little weight. The rearrangement uses TRBV12-3 or TRBV12-4 and TRBJ1-1; 9 bases agree with TRBD1. The length of the CDR3 is 13 residues. The V gene end was trimmed by 6 bases and the J gene end by 4 bases; junction bases not matched to a gene: 3. The CDR3 loop is CASSYRGPTEAFF. The DNA of the CDR3 is TGTGCCAGCAGCTACAGGGGGCCCACTGAAGCTTTCTTT.

This clonotype came up many times. A junction boundary mismatches the germline segment, possibly from a read error. Found in a library prepared for alpha chains, this beta chain is an off-target read, and its abundance has little meaning. The CDR3 DNA is TGTGCCAGCAGGGGGGGTGGCGGGAGGTTCCTCTTC. This codes for CASRGGGGRFLF. The rearrangement uses TRBV28 and TRBJ2-1, with 8 bases aligning to TRBD2. The CDR3 contains 12 residues. In germline, CDR1 is MDHEN, CDR2 SYDVKM.

The sample holds many counts of this clonotype. With the library built for alpha chains, this beta chain is off target and its frequency is not meaningful. The V call is TRBV2, the J call TRBJ1-3; D gene unclear. Trimming stripped 3 bases from V and 0 bases from J, with 6 bases between. The germline gives CDR1 SNHLY, CDR2 FYNNEI. CDR3 length: 14 residues. The CDR3 is CASSESVSGNTIYF. CDR3 nucleotides: TGTGCCAGCAGTGAGAGCGTCTCTGGAAACACCATATATTTT.

This clonotype has a count of ten or more. This beta chain is a stray sequence in a library constructed for alpha chains; its clone size is not meaningful. This chain uses TRBV29-1 with TRBJ2-7, with D perhaps matching TRBD2 (6 bases). Germline V lookup: CDR1 SQVTM, CDR2 ANQGSEA. Trimming pared 5 bases from V and 0 bases from J, leaving 17 bases between. The CDR3 has 15 residues. The CDR3 loop reads CSVQVEGSSSYEQYF. The CDR3 nucleotides are TGCAGCGTTCAAGTGGAGGGGTCTAGCTCCTACGAGCAGTACTTC.

On this clonotype: Little can be read into the size of this beta chain, an off-target read in a library designed for alpha chains. The chain recombines TRBV7-8 with TRBJ2-5; 10 bases are shared with TRBD2. CDR3 size: 15 residues. Germline V gene lookup returns CDR1 SGHVS and CDR2 FQNEAQ. J gave up 0 bases and V 5 bases, and 3 bases lay outside the gene matches. As DNA, the CDR3 is TGTGCCAGCAGCAAACTAGCGGGGTACCAAGAGACCCAGTACTTC. Its protein product is CASSKLAGYQETQYF.

This clonotype was recorded at least ten times. This beta chain slipped into a library made for alpha chains as a stray read, so its size is not meaningful. The rearrangement links TRBV20-1 to TRBJ2-3; 9 bases align to TRBD2. This CDR3 comprises 15 residues. Germline values: CDR1 DFQATT, CDR2 SNEGSKA (reference sequence). V shed 6 bases, J shed 1 base, and the junction held 8 bases outside the gene matches. The CDR3 is CSATLAGKGTDTQYF. Written as DNA, the CDR3 is TGCAGTGCGACCCTAGCGGGAAAGGGCACAGATACGCAGTATTTT.

This clonotype was detected ten times or more. In a library made to pick up alpha chains, this beta chain is a stray read with a size that means little. The V and J genes are TRBV27 and TRBJ2-1; D may be TRBD2 (5 bases). Trimming pared 2 bases from V and 4 bases from J, leaving 9 bases between. Germline V gene lookup returns CDR1 MNHEY and CDR2 SMNVEV (reference sequence). The CDR3 sequence is 14 residues long. CDR3: CASSLGGSYNEQFF. As DNA, the CDR3 is TGTGCCAGCAGTTTAGGTGGGAGTTACAATGAGCAGTTCTTC.